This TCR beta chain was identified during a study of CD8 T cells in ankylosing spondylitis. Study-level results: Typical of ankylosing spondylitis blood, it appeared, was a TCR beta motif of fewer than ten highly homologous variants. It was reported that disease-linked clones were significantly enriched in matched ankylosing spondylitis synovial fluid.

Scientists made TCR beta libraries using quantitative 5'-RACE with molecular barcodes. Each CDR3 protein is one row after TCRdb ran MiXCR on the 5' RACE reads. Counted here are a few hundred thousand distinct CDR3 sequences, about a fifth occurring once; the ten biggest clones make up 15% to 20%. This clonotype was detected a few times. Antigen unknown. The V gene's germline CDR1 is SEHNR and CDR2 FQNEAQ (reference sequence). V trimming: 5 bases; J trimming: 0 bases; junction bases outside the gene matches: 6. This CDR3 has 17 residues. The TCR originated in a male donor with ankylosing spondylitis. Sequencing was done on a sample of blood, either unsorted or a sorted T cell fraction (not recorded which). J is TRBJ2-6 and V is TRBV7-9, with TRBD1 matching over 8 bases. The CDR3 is CASSTDRGSSGANVLTF. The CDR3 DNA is TGTGCCAGCAGCACCGACAGGGGTAGCTCTGGGGCCAACGTCCTGACTTTC.